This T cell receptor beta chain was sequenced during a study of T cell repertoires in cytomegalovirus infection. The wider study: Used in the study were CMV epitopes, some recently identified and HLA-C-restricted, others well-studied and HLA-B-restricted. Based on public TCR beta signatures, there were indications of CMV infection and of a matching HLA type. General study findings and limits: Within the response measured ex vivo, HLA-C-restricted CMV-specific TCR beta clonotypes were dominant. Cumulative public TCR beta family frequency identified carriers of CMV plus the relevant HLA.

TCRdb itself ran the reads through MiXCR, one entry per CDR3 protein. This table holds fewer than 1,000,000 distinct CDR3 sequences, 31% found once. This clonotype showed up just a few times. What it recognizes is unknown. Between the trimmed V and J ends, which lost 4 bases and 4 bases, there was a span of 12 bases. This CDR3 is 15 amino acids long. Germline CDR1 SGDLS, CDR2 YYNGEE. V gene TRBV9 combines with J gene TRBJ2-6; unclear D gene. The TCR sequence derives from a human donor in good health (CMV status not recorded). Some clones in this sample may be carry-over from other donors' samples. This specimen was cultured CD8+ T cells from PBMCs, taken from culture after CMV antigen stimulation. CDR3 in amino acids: CASSYGFTGANVLTF. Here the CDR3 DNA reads TGTGCCAGCAGCTACGGGTTTACCGGGGCCAACGTCCTGACTTTC.